This T cell receptor beta chain was obtained from a study of high-grade serous ovarian cancer treatment subgroups. Looking at the study overall: Each sample yielded on average about 7,000 unique TCR beta rearrangements from roughly 15,000 reads.

Whole-study results and caveats: TCR clonal relatedness correlated positively with neoantigen level. CDR1 and CDR2 were left unanalyzed; analyses focused on CDR3. Tumors within one patient showed repertoire similarity of 0.11 to 0.79.

J lost 5 bases, V lost 1 base, and 4 bases had no gene match. CDR1 is MGHRA, CDR2 YSYEKL, per germline. This CDR3 is 16 amino acids long. For this clone: Its antigen is as yet unknown.

Tumor tissue was taken before any definitive surgery or chemotherapy was given. The protocol was immunoSEQ multiplex PCR, while the TCRdb copy is restricted to in-frame clones and leaves out a portion. This sample has over 14,000 clones, with about 86% found just once. This TCR was sampled from a human donor with high-grade serous ovarian cancer. Sequenced: tumor tissue. The rearrangement uses TRBV4-1 and TRBJ2-7, with 14 positions matching TRBD2. The CDR3 is CASSQGLAGGLHEQYF. The CDR3 nucleotides read TGCGCCAGCAGCCAAGGACTAGCGGGGGGGCTGCACGAGCAGTACTTC.